These 12 T cell receptor beta chains share one sample of origin, sequenced in a study of T cell responses to AZD1222 COVID-19 vaccine. The method was immunoSEQ multiplex PCR; TCRdb's version includes in-frame clones alone and lacks a portion of them. The data contain about 63,000 clones, 83% of them singletons. Sequencing was performed on peripheral blood, taken 28 days after the second AZD1222 dose. Source of these receptors: an adult who received the AZD1222 COVID-19 vaccine.

The chain combines TRBV28 with TRBJ2-7; D remains ambiguous. Germline V gene data show CDR1 as MDHEN and CDR2 as SYDVKM. The CDR3 runs to 12 residues. V lost 6 bases to trimming and J lost 0 bases, with 6 bases between them. The CDR3 nucleotides are TGTGCCAGCAGACAGTACTCCTACGAGCAGTACTTC. Translation: CASRQYSYEQYF.

Details on this clone: In the same sample, other DNA sequences code for this CDR3. This chain joins TRBV19 and TRBJ1-1; the D is unclear. V shed 5 bases and J shed 1 base, with 8 bases lying between them. The length of the CDR3 is 13 residues. Germline loops: CDR1 LNHDA, CDR2 SQIVND (reference sequence). The CDR3 region is CASSARQNTEAFF. The CDR3 DNA reads TGTGCCAGTAGTGCTCGACAGAACACTGAAGCTTTCTTT.

The rearrangement uses TRBV7-8 and TRBJ2-5, with D uncertain. CDR1 is SGHVS, CDR2 FQNEAQ, per germline. This CDR3 contains 13 residues. The germline V and J ends were trimmed by 5 bases and 5 bases, with 12 bases remaining between them. CDR3 region: CASSLRQGETQYF. CDR3 DNA sequence: TGTGCCAGCAGCCTACGTCAAGGGGAGACCCAGTACTTC.

The V gene is TRBV7-8, the J gene TRBJ2-3, with D perhaps TRBD2 (6 bases). The germline CDR1 and CDR2 sequences are SGHVS and FQNEAQ. With 2 bases removed from V and 1 base from J, the gap between germline ends came to 13 bases. The CDR3 has 16 amino acids. CDR3 nucleotides: TGTGCCAGCAGCTTAAGGAGAACGGGGGGCACAGATACGCAGTATTTT. The encoded protein is CASSLRRTGGTDTQYF.

The V and J genes are TRBV5-4 and TRBJ1-5; no definite D call. CDR3 length: 14 residues. Trimming cost V 5 bases and J 9 bases, with 18 bases left between them. Per germline, CDR1 SGHNT and CDR2 YYREEE (reference sequence). Written as DNA, the CDR3 is TGTGCCAGCAGTACTATGGGCAGCCTTAGGCCCCAGCATTTT. This codes for CASSTMGSLRPQHF.

V is TRBV10-3 and J is TRBJ2-2; tentative D call: TRBD2 (5 bases). The germline gives CDR1 ENHRY, CDR2 SYGVKD. This CDR3 has 14 residues. V dropped 2 bases and J dropped 6 bases, with 10 bases sitting between them. CDR3: CAISEAGRAGELFF. CDR3 DNA: TGTGCCATCAGTGAGGCGGGCCGGGCCGGGGAGCTGTTTTTT.

This chain connects TRBV6-6 to TRBJ1-1, with D unresolved. CDR1 is MNHNY, CDR2 SVGAGI, per germline (reference sequence). Trimming cost V 7 bases and J 6 bases, with 12 bases left between them. There are 12 residues in the CDR3. CDR3 coding DNA: TGTGCCAGCACACCTCAGAGCCCTGAAGCTTTCTTT. Translating it yields CASTPQSPEAFF.

This rearrangement joins TRBV15 to TRBJ1-2; TRBD1 agrees at 7 bases. Per the germline V gene, CDR1 is LNHNV and CDR2 is YYDKDF (reference sequence). This CDR3 is built from 15 residues. With V trimmed by 1 base and J by 5 bases, 7 bases remained unmatched. CDR3 nucleotide sequence: TGTGCCACCAGCAGAGTTAGACAGGGAGGGTATGGCTACACCTTC. Translated: CATSRVRQGGYGYTF.

The CDR3 here is CATSGPRGYGYTF. The CDR3 region has the DNA TGTGCCACCTCCGGGCCCCGGGGCTATGGCTACACCTTC. V gene TRBV15 combines with J gene TRBJ1-2; D uncertain. The ends were cut back, 8 bases at V and 4 bases at J, with 14 bases in the middle. CDR1 and CDR2 (germline): LNHNV, YYDKDF (reference sequence). The CDR3 is made up of 13 amino acids.

The rearrangement uses TRBV6-5 and TRBJ1-6, with D unclear. Germline CDR1 and CDR2: MNHEY and SVGAGI. The CDR3 is 14 amino acids. Trimming removed 6 bases from V and 9 bases from J, with 15 bases in between. The CDR3 region is CASSGGGNGSPLHF. Written as DNA, the CDR3 is TGTGCCAGCAGCGGCGGCGGGAATGGTTCACCCCTCCACTTT.

V and J are TRBV4-2 and TRBJ2-2, with D unresolved. The V and J ends lost 4 bases and 0 bases respectively, with 15 bases between them. This CDR3 has 17 amino acids. Germline loops: CDR1 LGHNA, CDR2 YNFKEQ. The CDR3 here is CASSPRYYSPNTGELFF. CDR3 in DNA: TGTGCCAGCAGCCCAAGATACTACAGCCCGAACACCGGGGAGCTGTTTTTT.

This clone was observed once. The V gene is TRBV9, the J gene TRBJ1-6; no clear D gene. CDR3 size: 16 residues. From germline, CDR1 is SGDLS and CDR2 YYNGEE. V lost 0 bases, J lost 6 bases, and 13 bases lay in between. The chain's CDR3 is CASSVAVPRGNSPLHF. In DNA form, the CDR3 reads TGTGCCAGCAGCGTAGCGGTGCCCCGCGGTAATTCACCCCTCCACTTT.